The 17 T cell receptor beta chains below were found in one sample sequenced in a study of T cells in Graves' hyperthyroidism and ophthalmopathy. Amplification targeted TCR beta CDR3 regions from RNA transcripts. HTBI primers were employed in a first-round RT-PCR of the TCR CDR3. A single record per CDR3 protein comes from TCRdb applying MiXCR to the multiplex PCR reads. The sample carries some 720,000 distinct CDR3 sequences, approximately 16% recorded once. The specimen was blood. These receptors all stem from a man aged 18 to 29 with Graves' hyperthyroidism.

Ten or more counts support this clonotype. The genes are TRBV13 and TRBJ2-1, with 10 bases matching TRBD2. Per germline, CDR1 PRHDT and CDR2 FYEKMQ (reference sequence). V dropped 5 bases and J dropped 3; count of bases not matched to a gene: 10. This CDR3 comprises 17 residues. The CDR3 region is CASSAEGTSARYNEQFF. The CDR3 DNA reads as TGTGCCAGCAGCGCCGAAGGGACTAGCGCTCGCTACAATGAGCAGTTCTTC.

The CDR3 region has the DNA TGCGCCAGCAGGGCCTCCTGGGCTAGCGGAACCTACGAGCAGTACTTC. It is translated as CASRASWASGTYEQYF. The chain has TRBV4-1 and TRBJ2-7; TRBD2 aligns across 7 bases. CDR1 and CDR2 (germline): MGHRA, YSYEKL. This CDR3 has 16 residues. The ends lost 6 bases at V and 2 bases at J; junction bases unmatched: 13.

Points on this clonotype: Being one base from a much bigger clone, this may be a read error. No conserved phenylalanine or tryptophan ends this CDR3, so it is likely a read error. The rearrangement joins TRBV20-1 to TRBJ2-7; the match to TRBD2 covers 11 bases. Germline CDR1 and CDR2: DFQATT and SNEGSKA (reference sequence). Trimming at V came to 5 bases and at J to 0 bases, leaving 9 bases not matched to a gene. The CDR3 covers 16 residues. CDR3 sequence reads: CSAEGGTSGSSYEQYL. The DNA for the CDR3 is TGCAGTGCTGAAGGGGGAACTAGCGGGAGCTCCTACGAGCAGTACCTC.

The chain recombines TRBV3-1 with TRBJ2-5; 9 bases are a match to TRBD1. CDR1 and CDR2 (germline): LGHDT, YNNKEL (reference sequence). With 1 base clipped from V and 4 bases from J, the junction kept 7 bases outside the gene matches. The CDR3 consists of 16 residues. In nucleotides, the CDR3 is TGTGCCAGCAGCCAAGCTAACAGGGGGCCGGGAGAGACCCAGTACTTC. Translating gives CASSQANRGPGETQYF.

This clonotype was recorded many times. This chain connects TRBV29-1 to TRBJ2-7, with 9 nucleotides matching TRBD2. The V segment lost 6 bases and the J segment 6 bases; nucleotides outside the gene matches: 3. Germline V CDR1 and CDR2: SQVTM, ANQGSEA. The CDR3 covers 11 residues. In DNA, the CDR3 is TGCAGCGTCCTGACTAGCGGCGAGCAGTACTTC. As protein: CSVLTSGEQYF.

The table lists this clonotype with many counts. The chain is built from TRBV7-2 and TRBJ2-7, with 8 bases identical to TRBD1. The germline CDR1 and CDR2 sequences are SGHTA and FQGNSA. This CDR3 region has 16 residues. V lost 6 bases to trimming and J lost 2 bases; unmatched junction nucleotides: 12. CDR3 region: CASSFSPGQAAYEQYF. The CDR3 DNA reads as TGTGCCAGCAGTTTTTCTCCGGGACAGGCGGCCTACGAGCAGTACTTC. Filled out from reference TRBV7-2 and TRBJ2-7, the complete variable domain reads GAGVSQSPSNKVTEKGKDVELRCDPISGHTALYWYRQSLGQGLEFLIYFQGNSAPDKSGLPSDRFSAERTGGSVSTLTIQRTQQEDSAVYLCASSFSPGQAAYEQYFGPGTRLTVT.

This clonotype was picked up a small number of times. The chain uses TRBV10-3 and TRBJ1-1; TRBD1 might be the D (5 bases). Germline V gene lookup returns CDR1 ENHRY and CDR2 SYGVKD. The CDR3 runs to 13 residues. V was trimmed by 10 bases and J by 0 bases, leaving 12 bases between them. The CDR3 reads CATSTAVNTEAFF. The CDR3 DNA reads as TGTGCCACATCGACAGCCGTGAACACTGAAGCTTTCTTT.

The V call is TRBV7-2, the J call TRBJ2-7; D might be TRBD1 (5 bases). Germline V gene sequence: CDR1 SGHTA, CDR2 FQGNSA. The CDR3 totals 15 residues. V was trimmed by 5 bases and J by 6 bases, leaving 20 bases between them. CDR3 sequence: CASSVARGRPREQYF. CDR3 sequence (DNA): TGTGCCAGCAGCGTGGCAAGGGGCCGACCCCGCGAGCAGTACTTC.

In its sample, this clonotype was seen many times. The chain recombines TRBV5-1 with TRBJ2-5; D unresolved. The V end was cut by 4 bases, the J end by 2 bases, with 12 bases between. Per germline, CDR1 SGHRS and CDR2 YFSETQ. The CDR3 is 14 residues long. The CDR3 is CASSAYSRQETQYF. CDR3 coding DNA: TGCGCCAGCAGCGCCTACTCCCGTCAAGAGACCCAGTACTTC.

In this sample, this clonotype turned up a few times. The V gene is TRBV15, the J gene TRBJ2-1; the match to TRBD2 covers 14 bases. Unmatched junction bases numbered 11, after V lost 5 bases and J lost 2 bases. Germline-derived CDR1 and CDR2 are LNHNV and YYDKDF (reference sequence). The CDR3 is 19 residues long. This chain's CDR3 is CATSGSGTSGSGAYNEQFF. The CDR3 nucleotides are TGTGCCACCAGCGGATCCGGGACTAGCGGGAGCGGGGCCTACAATGAGCAGTTCTTC.

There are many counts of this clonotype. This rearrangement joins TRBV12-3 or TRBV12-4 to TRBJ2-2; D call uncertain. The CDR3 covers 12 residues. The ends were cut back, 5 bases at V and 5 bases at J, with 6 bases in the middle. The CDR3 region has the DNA TGTGCCAGCAGTAGGACGACCGGGGAGCTGTTTTTT. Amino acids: CASSRTTGELFF.

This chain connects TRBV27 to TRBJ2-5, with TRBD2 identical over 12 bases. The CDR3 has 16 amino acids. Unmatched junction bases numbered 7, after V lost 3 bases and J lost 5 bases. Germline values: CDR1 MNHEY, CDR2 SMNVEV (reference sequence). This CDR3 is CASSFLTSGGWETQYF. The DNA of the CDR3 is TGTGCCAGCAGTTTTCTGACTAGCGGGGGATGGGAGACCCAGTACTTC.

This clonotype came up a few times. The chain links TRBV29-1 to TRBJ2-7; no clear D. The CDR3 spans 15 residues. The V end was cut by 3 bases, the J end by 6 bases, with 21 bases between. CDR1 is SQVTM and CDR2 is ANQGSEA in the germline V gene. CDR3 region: CSVEPMGISPREQYF. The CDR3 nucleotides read TGCAGCGTTGAGCCAATGGGGATTTCCCCCCGCGAGCAGTACTTC.

In DNA, the CDR3 is TGTGCCAGCAACTTCTCCCCCGAACTAGCGGGACGGACCACCTCCTACAATGAGCAGTTCTTC. It specifies CASNFSPELAGRTTSYNEQFF. The gene calls are TRBV2 and TRBJ2-1, with TRBD2 identical over 10 bases. The V and J ends lost 7 bases and 0 bases, in that order; junction bases with no gene match: 21. The CDR3 contains 21 residues. Germline V gene sequence: CDR1 SNHLY, CDR2 FYNNEI.

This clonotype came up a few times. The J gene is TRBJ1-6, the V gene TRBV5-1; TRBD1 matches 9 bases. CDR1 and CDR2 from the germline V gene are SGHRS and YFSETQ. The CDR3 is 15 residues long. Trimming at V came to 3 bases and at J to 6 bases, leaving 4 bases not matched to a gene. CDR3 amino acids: CASSSGTGSNSPLHF. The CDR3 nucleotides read TGCGCCAGCAGCTCGGGGACAGGGTCTAATTCACCCCTCCACTTT.

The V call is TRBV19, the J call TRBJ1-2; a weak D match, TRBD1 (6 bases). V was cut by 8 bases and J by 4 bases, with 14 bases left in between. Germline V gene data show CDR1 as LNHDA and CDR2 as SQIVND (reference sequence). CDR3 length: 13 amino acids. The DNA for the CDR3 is TGTGCCAGTGGAGAGACAGGAAGCTATGGCTACACCTTC. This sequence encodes CASGETGSYGYTF.

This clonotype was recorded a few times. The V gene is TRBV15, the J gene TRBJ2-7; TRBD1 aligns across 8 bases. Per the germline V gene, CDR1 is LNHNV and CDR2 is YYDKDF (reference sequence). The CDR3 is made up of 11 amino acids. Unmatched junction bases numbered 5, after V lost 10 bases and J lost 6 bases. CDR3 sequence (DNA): TGTGCCATCGAACAGGGGGGCGAGCAGTACTTC. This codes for CAIEQGGEQYF.